This is a list of T cell receptor beta chains from one sample in a study of graft-versus-host responses after intestinal transplantation. Data came from immunoSEQ multiplex PCR; TCRdb stores just in-frame clones and leaves some out. The sample gives around 130,000 clones, around 90% of which show up once; around 0.15% is in the top ten. No antigens are known for them. The sample here was unstimulated CD4+ T cells sorted from spleen or lymph node cells, taken before intestinal transplant. The receptors here all came from a human donor who received an intestinal transplant. CDR3s leave out the opening cysteine and the closing phenylalanine or tryptophan. The order of the fields is clone size, D gene, V gene, J gene, CDR3 protein. A D gene is named only where the DNA matches it firmly. A row's size may be missing; if present it is once, few, many or a size class.

once	NA	TRBV18	TRBJ1-1	ASSPGRDLQAF
NA	TRBD1	TRBV6-1	TRBJ2-7	ASIDRGATYEQY
NA	NA	TRBV5-4	TRBJ2-1	ASSPSAGVREQF
NA	TRBD2	TRBV5-1	TRBJ2-5	ASSLSGGVEETQY
once	NA	TRBV2	TRBJ2-7	ASRGERTEQY
NA	NA	TRBV6-1	TRBJ2-5	ASSEAGTQETQY
once	TRBD1	TRBV7-7	TRBJ2-1	ASSLGGTGNNEQF
NA	TRBD1	TRBV7-9	TRBJ2-1	ASSPFLDRALREQF
NA	TRBD1	TRBV27	TRBJ2-5	ASSFGQGVETQY
NA	NA	TRBV15	TRBJ1-6	ATSSGPTANSPLH
once	NA	TRBV19	TRBJ2-7	ASSMGQEFYEQY
NA	NA	TRBV11-2	TRBJ1-6	ASSSTYNSPLH
NA	NA	TRBV6-5	TRBJ2-7	ASRGSATEQY
NA	TRBD1	TRBV18	TRBJ1-1	ASSPDRELPEAF
few	NA	TRBV10-3	TRBJ1-2	AISETLNYGYT
NA	TRBD1	TRBV19	TRBJ2-4	ASSIFTGDGAKNIQY
NA	TRBD1	TRBV6-6	TRBJ2-2	ASTGTGGPSGELF
NA	TRBD2	TRBV10-3	TRBJ2-4	AISEGRTSSRGLAKNIQY
NA	NA	TRBV15	TRBJ1-5	ATSRGGWGEWH
NA	TRBD2	TRBV9	TRBJ2-2	ASSVVSGVVTGELF
NA	TRBD1	TRBV6-4	TRBJ2-1	ASRGGTGLF
once	TRBD2	TRBV2	TRBJ2-3	ASRPTSGGTDTQY
NA	NA	TRBV25-1	TRBJ1-1	ASTFFGGRVTEAF
NA	NA	TRBV7-9	TRBJ1-2	ASSLGPTNYGYT
NA	TRBD2	TRBV7-7	TRBJ2-5	ASSLGVAGGSETQY
NA	NA	TRBV10-3	TRBJ1-1	AIRRVENTEAF